These 21 T cell receptor beta chains share one sample of origin, sequenced in a study of T cells in localized non-small cell lung cancer. The protocol was immunoSEQ multiplex PCR, while the TCRdb copy is restricted to in-frame clones and leaves out a portion. The sample lists around 33,000 clones; around 90% were seen once. The sample was peripheral blood, taken before any cancer treatment. The origin of the receptors is a woman between 40 and 69 years old with stage I lung adenocarcinoma.

The chain carries TRBV6-1 and TRBJ1-3, with a possible D match to TRBD1 (5 bases). CDR3 size: 14 residues. Trimming left V 4 bases short and J 0 bases short, with 7 bases between. CDR1 is MNHNS, CDR2 SASEGT, per germline. The CDR3 protein is CASSVQDSGNTIYF. For the CDR3, the DNA is TGTGCCAGCAGTGTACAGGACTCTGGAAACACCATATATTTT.

The chain is built from TRBV28 and TRBJ2-7; 8 nucleotides agree with TRBD1. Looked up from germline, CDR1 is MDHEN and CDR2 is SYDVKM. CDR3 length: 16 residues. With V trimmed by 5 bases and J by 0 bases, 9 bases remained unmatched. CDR3 DNA: TGTGCCAGCAGTGGACGCAGGGGGCGCCCCTCCTACGAGCAGTACTTC. This codes for CASSGRRGRPSYEQYF.

The CDR3 nucleotides are TGTGCCAGCAGCTCGTCTCCAGGGGACAAACCTTCCATGAACACTGAAGCTTTCTTT. Protein: CASSSSPGDKPSMNTEAFF. The J gene is TRBJ1-1, the V gene TRBV12-1; TRBD1, the table's D call, lacks a check against the DNA. TRBV12-1 is a pseudogene segment. CDR3 length equals 19 residues.

The chain carries TRBV18 and TRBJ2-3, with unresolved D. V was pared by 6 bases and J by 0 bases, with 4 bases between. This CDR3 has 12 residues. The germline V gene has CDR1 KGHSH and CDR2 LQKENI. For the CDR3, the DNA is TGTGCCAGCTCCCCCAGCACAGATACGCAGTATTTT. Protein product: CASSPSTDTQYF.

The chain is built from TRBV28 and TRBJ1-2; D is perhaps TRBD1 (5 bases). Germline V gene sequence: CDR1 MDHEN, CDR2 SYDVKM. Trimming removed 7 bases at V and 4 bases at J, with 19 bases between. This CDR3 region has 15 residues. This chain's CDR3 is CASTKPGQGVYGYTF. Here the CDR3 DNA reads TGTGCCAGCACCAAACCCGGACAAGGAGTCTATGGCTACACCTTC.

The chain employs TRBV2 and TRBJ1-2; D might be TRBD1 (6 bases). This CDR3 contains 14 residues. Trimming took 1 base from V and 4 from J, leaving 10 bases between them. The V gene's germline CDR1 is SNHLY and CDR2 FYNNEI. The DNA for the CDR3 is TGTGCCAGCAGTGAAGTTCAGGGGACCTATGGCTACACCTTC. Protein: CASSEVQGTYGYTF.

This rearrangement joins TRBV6-5 to TRBJ2-1; 10 nucleotides align to TRBD2. Germline V gives CDR1 MNHEY, CDR2 SVGAGI. The CDR3 is made up of 14 amino acids. Losses at the gene ends were 7 bases for V and 7 bases for J; bases not matched to a gene: 7. The CDR3 DNA reads TGTGCCAGCAAAACTAGCGGGGACGTAAATGAGCAGTTCTTC. Its translation is CASKTSGDVNEQFF.

CDR3 sequence (DNA): TGCAGCGTCGCGACTAGCGGGGGGGCTGGTGAGCAGTTCTTC. It yields the protein CSVATSGGAGEQFF. The J gene is TRBJ2-1, the V gene TRBV29-1; 14 bases line up with TRBD2. From germline, CDR1 is SQVTM and CDR2 ANQGSEA. Trimming removed 6 bases from V and 9 bases from J; junction bases left unmatched: 7. The CDR3 has 14 amino acids.

This sequence joins TRBV18 and TRBJ2-6; D gene uncertain. Germline assignment: CDR1 KGHSH and CDR2 LQKENI. Trimming shortened V by 5 bases and J by 2 bases, and 10 bases separated the two germline ends. This CDR3 is 15 amino acids long. The CDR3 here is CASSTSPTGANVLTF. CDR3 coding DNA: TGTGCCAGCTCAACCTCACCCACTGGGGCCAACGTCCTGACTTTC.

The chain joins TRBV10-3 to TRBJ1-1; TRBD1 might be the D (5 bases). The V gene's germline CDR1 is ENHRY and CDR2 SYGVKD. This CDR3 comprises 13 residues. The V gene lost 9 bases and the J gene lost 4 bases, with 15 bases spanning the gap. DNA of the CDR3: TGTGCCATTTCCGGGGATGGGGGCACTGAAGCTTTCTTT. Translated, it gives CAISGDGGTEAFF.

CDR3 nucleotide sequence: TGTGCCAGCAGTTCCCGGGACGGAACTAATTCACCCCTCCACTTT. This translates into CASSSRDGTNSPLHF. V usage is TRBV6-6 and J usage is TRBJ1-6, with D possibly matching TRBD1 (5 bases). Per the germline V gene, CDR1 is MNHNY and CDR2 is SVGAGI (reference sequence). V was trimmed by 4 bases and J by 6 bases, leaving 13 bases between them. CDR3 size: 15 residues.

This clone was detected only once. The chain couples TRBV18 to TRBJ1-4; D might be TRBD1 (5 bases). The CDR3 length is 16 residues. CDR1 is KGHSH and CDR2 is LQKENI in the germline V gene. V lost 2 bases to trimming and J lost 2 bases, with 12 bases between them. The CDR3 sequence is CASSPTTGGTNEKLFF. The CDR3 DNA sequence: TGTGCCAGCTCACCAACAACAGGCGGGACTAATGAAAAACTGTTTTTT.

The rearrangement uses TRBV25-1 and TRBJ2-3; 16 nucleotides align to TRBD2. The J segment lost 6 bases and the V segment lost 3 bases, leaving 6 bases of the junction unmatched. Germline loops: CDR1 MGHDK, CDR2 SYGVNS. This CDR3 is built from 17 residues. CDR3 DNA sequence: TGTGCCAGCAGTGATCCGGGACTAGCGGGGGGGAGGGATACGCAGTATTTT. Its protein product is CASSDPGLAGGRDTQYF.

This sequence joins TRBV18 and TRBJ1-2; no firm D call. CDR3 length equals 15 residues. The germline V gene encodes CDR1 KGHSH and CDR2 LQKENI. V dropped 0 bases and J dropped 2 bases, with 10 bases sitting between them. CDR3 sequence (DNA): TGTGCCAGCTCACCACCGGGTCCCATGAACTATGGCTACACCTTC. This translates into CASSPPGPMNYGYTF.

The chain recombines TRBV25-1 with TRBJ2-4, with TRBD2 matching 8 bases. With 7 bases clipped from V and 8 bases from J, the junction kept 7 bases outside the gene matches. This CDR3 has 13 residues. Looked up from germline, CDR1 is MGHDK and CDR2 is SYGVNS. CDR3: CASNADSGDIQYF. The CDR3 bases are TGTGCCAGCAACGCGGATAGCGGGGACATTCAGTACTTC.

This clone showed up just once. V gene TRBV2 combines with J gene TRBJ2-1; 8 bases map to TRBD1. CDR3 length: 15 residues. Per germline, CDR1 SNHLY and CDR2 FYNNEI. With V trimmed by 7 bases and J by 4 bases, 9 bases remained unmatched. CDR3 bases: TGTGCCAGCACTATAGACAGGGGCGAATACAATGAGCAGTTCTTC. It codes for CASTIDRGEYNEQFF. Full variable domain (rest looked up from reference TRBV2 and TRBJ2-1): EPEVTQTPSHQVTQMGQEVILRCVPISNHLYFYWYRQILGQKVEFLVSFYNNEISEKSEIFDDQFSVERPDGSNFTLKIRSTKLEDSAMYFCASTIDRGEYNEQFFGPGTRLTVL.

The chain employs TRBV11-1 and TRBJ2-7, with D perhaps matching TRBD2 (6 bases). V dropped 1 base and J dropped 0 bases, with 10 bases sitting between them. Germline loops: CDR1 SGHAT, CDR2 FQDESV (reference sequence). The CDR3 is 15 amino acids. CDR3 sequence (DNA): TGTGCCAGCAGCTTAGTTAGGAGGGACTCCTACGAGCAGTACTTC. Encoded protein: CASSLVRRDSYEQYF.

The rearrangement links TRBV2 to TRBJ1-2; no clear D gene. This CDR3 region has 14 residues. CDR1 and CDR2 (germline): SNHLY, FYNNEI. V was pared by 1 base and J by 3 bases, with 9 bases between. CDR3 residues: CASSEGEQHYGYTF. The CDR3, as DNA: TGTGCCAGCAGTGAAGGGGAACAGCACTATGGCTACACCTTC.

DNA of the CDR3: TGTGCCAGCAGTTGGGGTATGGGGGGCGGTACTGAAGCTTTCTTT. Its protein is CASSWGMGGGTEAFF. The rearrangement uses TRBV6-5 and TRBJ1-1; TRBD1 might be the D (6 bases). Germline CDR1 is MNHEY and CDR2 is SVGAGI. This CDR3 has 15 amino acids. Trimming shortened V by 4 bases and J by 5 bases, and 17 bases separated the two germline ends.

The chain is built from TRBV11-2 and TRBJ1-2, with D unclear. V was trimmed by 4 bases and J by 0 bases, leaving 6 bases between them. Germline V gives CDR1 SGHAT, CDR2 FQNNGV. CDR3 length: 13 residues. The CDR3 DNA sequence: TGTGCCAGCAGCTCAGGTCCTAACTATGGCTACACCTTC. The encoded protein is CASSSGPNYGYTF.

The chain couples TRBV15 to TRBJ2-7; TRBD1 might be the D (6 bases). Germline-derived CDR1 and CDR2 are LNHNV and YYDKDF (reference sequence). The CDR3 length is 13 residues. Trimming shortened V by 4 bases and J by 2 bases, and 9 bases separated the two germline ends. The CDR3 here is CATSKDRPYEQYF. CDR3 nucleotides: TGTGCCACCAGCAAGGACAGACCCTACGAGCAGTACTTC.